A selection of T cell receptor beta chains follows, all from one sample in a study of cytomegalovirus exposure and HLA in healthy donors. Profiled with immunoSEQ multiplex PCR; TCRdb holds only in-frame clones, not every one. The repertoire holds 150,000 or so clones, with 65% to 80% as singletons. Sequencing was carried out using PBMCs. The receptors here all came from a male donor in good health and CMV-seronegative. Each CDR3 is given with its conserved first and last residue. A D gene is named only where the DNA matches it firmly. Size values are once, few and many counts, or a class for expanded clones, and some rows have none.

d_call j_call clone_size v_call cdr3_nt cdr3_aa
TRBD1 TRBJ2-1 few TRBV6-1 TGTGCCAGCAGCGCCGGGACAGCATACAATGAGCAGTTCTTC CASSAGTAYNEQFF
- TRBJ1-3 - TRBV11-2 TGTGCCAGCAGCTTGAGGGGGGGGCTATCTAACACCATATATTTT CASSLRGGLSNTIYF
- TRBJ1-1 few TRBV28 TGTGCCAGCAGTTTCGACAGGAGATTGTTTGAAGCTTTCTTT CASSFDRRLFEAFF
TRBD2 TRBJ2-4 - TRBV14 TGTGCCAGCAGTCACGCTCCGGGACTAGGAGAGAACATTCAGTACTTC CASSHAPGLGENIQYF
- TRBJ2-1 - TRBV7-3 TGTGCCAGCAGCTTAGGTAGCCGCAATGAGCAGTTCTTC CASSLGSRNEQFF
TRBD1 TRBJ1-4 - TRBV7-2 TGTGCCAGCAGCTTAGTCCCGGGACAGTATAATGAAAAACTGTTTTTT CASSLVPGQYNEKLFF
- TRBJ2-3 - TRBV7-9 TGTGCCAGCAGCTTGGGCCCGGGGGATACGCAGTATTTT CASSLGPGDTQYF
TRBD2 TRBJ2-1 - TRBV6-1 TGTGCCAGCAGCTCCCTAGCGGGGGGGCCAAATGAGCAGTTCTTC CASSSLAGGPNEQFF
- TRBJ2-7 - TRBV7-9 TGTTCCAGCAGCTTTAGCTACGAGCAGTACTTC CSSSFSYEQYF
TRBD1 TRBJ2-7 - TRBV28 TGTGCCAGCAGTACCCGACAGGGTTTCTACGAGCAGTACTTC CASSTRQGFYEQYF
- TRBJ1-5 - TRBV7-8 TGTGCCAGCAGCCTCCAGGGCAAGGATTATAGCAATCAGCCCCAGCATTTT CASSLQGKDYSNQPQHF
- TRBJ1-1 - TRBV5-5 TGTGCCAGCAGCCTAAGACAGACCATGAACACTGAAGCTTTCTTT CASSLRQTMNTEAFF
TRBD1 TRBJ1-5 once TRBV6-6 TGTGCCAGCGGGACAGGTGCCTTCACTAGCAATCAGCCCCAGCATTTT CASGTGAFTSNQPQHF
TRBD1 TRBJ1-1 few TRBV19 TGTGCCAGTATGTGGAAAGGACAGGGACCTGAAGCTTTCTTT CASMWKGQGPEAFF
- TRBJ1-2 - TRBV30 TGTGCCTGGAGTGGTACTAACTATGGCTACACCTTC CAWSGTNYGYTF
TRBD2 TRBJ2-2 - TRBV5-6 TGTGCCAGCAGCTTGGAGTTGGCGGGGGTAGCCGGGGAGCTGTTTTTT CASSLELAGVAGELFF
TRBD1 TRBJ2-3 - TRBV7-2 TGTGCCAGCAGCTTATACGGGACAGACTCAGATACGCAGTATTTT CASSLYGTDSDTQYF
TRBD1 TRBJ1-2 once TRBV11-2 TGTGCCAGCAGCTTCCGACAGGGGGCTAACTATGGCTACACCTTC CASSFRQGANYGYTF
- TRBJ1-6 - TRBV13 TGTGCCAGCAGCTTAGCCAGGGCTAATTCACCCCTCCACTTT CASSLARANSPLHF
TRBD1 TRBJ2-1 few TRBV28 TGTGCCAGCAGTTTTGGGGACAGATCCTACAATGAGCAGTTCTTC CASSFGDRSYNEQFF
TRBD1 TRBJ1-5 - TRBV28 TGTGCCAGCAGTTTAGAGGGCAGGGGGATCAATCAGCCCCAGCATTTT CASSLEGRGINQPQHF
TRBD2 TRBJ2-1 - TRBV5-1 TGCGCCAGCGGGCAGGGTGCGAGCGGGGGCTACAATGAGCAGTTCTTC CASGQGASGGYNEQFF
TRBD2 TRBJ2-1 - TRBV4-3 TGCGCCAGCGGGGGTGATGGACTAGCGGGAGGGCCGGTTAATGAGCAGTTCTTC CASGGDGLAGGPVNEQFF
- TRBJ2-1 - TRBV19 TGTGCCAGTAGTATTAGGCCAGGGGCCTCGTACAATGAGCAGTTCTTC CASSIRPGASYNEQFF
- TRBJ2-1 - TRBV10-3 TGTGCCATCAGTGAGTCCCAAGGAAGCGGCCCCTCCTACAATGAGCAGTTCTTC CAISESQGSGPSYNEQFF
- TRBJ2-1 once TRBV13 TGTGCCAGCAGCACCTTCAGGAGGGGCTCCTACAATGAGCAGTTCTTC CASSTFRRGSYNEQFF
- TRBJ2-2 - TRBV9 TGTGCCAGCAGCCCTCGAGGCGGGGCGGGCGGGGAGCTGTTTTTT CASSPRGGAGGELFF
- TRBJ1-4 - TRBV2 TGTGCCAGCAGTGGACTACTTCTTAATGAAAAACTGTTTTTT CASSGLLLNEKLFF
- TRBJ2-7 once TRBV30 TGTGCCTGCCGGGATCACTCCTACGAGCAGTACTTC CACRDHSYEQYF
- TRBJ2-7 - TRBV4-1 TGCGCCAGCAGCCAAGTACCCAGCTACGAGCAGTACTTC CASSQVPSYEQYF
TRBD2 TRBJ2-1 - TRBV6-5 TGTGCCAGCAGTCCTCTGGCGGGAGCAAGGAATGAGCAGTTCTTC CASSPLAGARNEQFF
TRBD2 TRBJ2-7 - TRBV27 TGTGCCAGCAGCCGGGAGGGTCCATCCTACGAGCAGTACTTC CASSREGPSYEQYF
TRBD2 TRBJ2-1 - TRBV5-4 TGTGCCAGCAGCGTTGAGCCCGGGAGGGTACCTCGGGAGCAGTTCTTC CASSVEPGRVPREQFF
TRBD1 TRBJ2-5 - TRBV6-5 TGTGCCAGCAGCTCGGACAGGGTTTACCAAGAGACCCAGTACTTC CASSSDRVYQETQYF
- TRBJ1-4 - TRBV10-3 TGTGCCATCAGTGACGGGGTGGCTCAACTGTTTTTT CAISDGVAQLFF
TRBD1 TRBJ1-2 few TRBV7-2 TGTGCCAGCAGCCCCCAGAACAGGGGGCCGGACTATGGCTACACCTTC CASSPQNRGPDYGYTF
- TRBJ1-1 once TRBV27 TGTGCCAGCAGTCACGACATGCCCGCTGAAGCTTTCTTT CASSHDMPAEAFF
- TRBJ2-1 once TRBV7-9 TGTGCCAGCAGCTTAGCGTCGAGCGGGTGGGGAAATGAGCAGTTCTTC CASSLASSGWGNEQFF
- TRBJ2-1 once TRBV2 TGTGCCAGCAGTGTGCCGGGATACAATGAGCAGTTCTTC CASSVPGYNEQFF
TRBD1 TRBJ2-5 - TRBV29-1 TGCAGCGCTAGGACAGGGCCAGAGACCCAGTACTTC CSARTGPETQYF
- TRBJ1-6 - TRBV7-9 TGTGCCAGCAGCCCCCGGGAGGGGAGTTCACCCCTCCACTTT CASSPREGSSPLHF
TRBD2 TRBJ2-1 - TRBV5-4 TGTGCCAGCAGCCCTACTAGCGAAACCTACAATGAGCAGTTCTTC CASSPTSETYNEQFF
TRBD2 TRBJ2-1 - TRBV4-3 TGCGCCAGCAGCGCGGGGGGGATCGGCGATGCACGTTCCTACAATGAGCAGTTCTTC CASSAGGIGDARSYNEQFF
- TRBJ2-5 - TRBV7-8 TGTGCCAGCAGCTTACGACAGCTTCAAGAGACCCAGTACTTC CASSLRQLQETQYF
TRBD2 TRBJ2-7 - TRBV6-5 TGTGCCAGCAGTTCGGGACTAGCGGGAGCTTTTCAGTACTTC CASSSGLAGAFQYF
- TRBJ1-4 few TRBV19 TGTGCCAGTAGTATGGACAGAGCAACTAATGAAAAACTGTTTTTT CASSMDRATNEKLFF
- TRBJ2-2 - TRBV5-1 TGCGCCAGCAGCCCGGGGTCTAGGGACACCGGGGAGCTGTTTTTT CASSPGSRDTGELFF
TRBD2 TRBJ2-2 - TRBV27 TGTGCCAGCAGTTCCCCCCTAGCGGGAGGGGACACCGGGGAGCTGTTTTTT CASSSPLAGGDTGELFF
TRBD1 TRBJ2-7 - TRBV28 TGTGCCAGCAGTTCCCCGGACAGGGGCTCCTACGAGCAGTACTTC CASSSPDRGSYEQYF
- TRBJ1-1 - TRBV30 TGTGCCTGGAGTCGGGCCACCCTGAGGGCTGAAGCTTTCTTT CAWSRATLRAEAFF
- TRBJ1-5 - TRBV19 TGTGCCAGTAGTATGTTTTCACAGAGCAATCAGCCCCAGCATTTT CASSMFSQSNQPQHF